Included here is one T cell receptor beta chain sequence, with context. This entry comes from a study of control samples from healthy donors and cancer patients. TCRdb's table, derived via immunoSEQ multiplex PCR, lists solely in-frame clones and lacks some. The table has 150,000 to 200,000 clones, 91% seen once; the top ten hold less than 1.6%. The receptor comes from a woman aged 25 to 39 in good health. Sequenced: blood.

The chain's CDR3 is CAWSVRETDTQYF. CDR3 DNA: TGTGCCTGGAGTGTACGGGAAACAGATACGCAGTATTTT. The chain is built from TRBV30 and TRBJ2-3; possible D gene TRBD2, 5 bases. Germline CDR1 is GTSNPN and CDR2 is SVGIG (reference sequence). The ends were cut back, 0 bases at V and 3 bases at J, with 7 bases in the middle. The CDR3 totals 13 residues. The full variable domain, with the rest looked up from reference TRBV30 and TRBJ2-3, is SQTIHQWPATLVQPVGSPLSLECTVEGTSNPNLYWYRQAAGRGLQLLFYSVGIGQISSEVPQNLSASRPQDRQFILSSKKLLLSDSGFYLCAWSVRETDTQYFGPGTRLTVL.